The clone carrying this T cell receptor beta chain was seen repeatedly, ten times or more. Its antigen is undetermined. Germline V lookup: CDR1 MNHEY, CDR2 SMNVEV (reference sequence). The CDR3 consists of 15 residues. Trimming took 0 bases from V and 8 from J, leaving 13 bases between them. This entry is derived from a study of identical twins. TCRdb recomputed calls from the 5' RACE reads with MiXCR, one row per CDR3 protein. Among hundreds of thousands of distinct CDR3 sequences listed, roughly 9.4% were seen once. Study-wide findings and caveats: Abundant beta clonotypes from cord blood had fewer insertions, unlike memory repertoires, which showed none.

The sequencing sample was made of memory (CD45RO+) T cells sorted from blood. The source is a woman aged 18-35 years in good health. The V call is TRBV27, the J call TRBJ1-4, with D possibly being TRBD1 (6 bases). CDR3 coding DNA: TGTGCCAGCAGTTTATCGATAACAGGGTTGGAAAAACTGTTTTTT. Translating it yields CASSLSITGLEKLFF.